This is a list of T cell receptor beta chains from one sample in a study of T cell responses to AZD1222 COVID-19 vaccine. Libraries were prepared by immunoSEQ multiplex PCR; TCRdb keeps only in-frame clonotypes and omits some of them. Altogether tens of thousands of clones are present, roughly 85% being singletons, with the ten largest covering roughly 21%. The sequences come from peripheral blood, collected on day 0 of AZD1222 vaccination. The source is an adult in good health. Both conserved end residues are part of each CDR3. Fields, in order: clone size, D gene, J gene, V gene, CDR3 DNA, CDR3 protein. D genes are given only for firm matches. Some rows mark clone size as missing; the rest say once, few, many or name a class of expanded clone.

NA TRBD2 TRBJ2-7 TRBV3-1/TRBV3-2 TGTGCCAGCAGCCCCCGCACTAGCGGGGGGAACGAGCAGTACTTC CASSPRTSGGNEQYF
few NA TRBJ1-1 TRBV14 TGTGCCAGCAGCCCCACCTGGTGGGGGGGGATCACTGAAGCTTTCTTT CASSPTWWGGITEAFF
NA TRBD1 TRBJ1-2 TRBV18 TGTGCCAGCTCAAATCGACAGGGTAACGACATTAGGGGCTACACCTTC CASSNRQGNDIRGYTF
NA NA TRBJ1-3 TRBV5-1 TGCGCCAGCAGCTTCGGCGAAGGACCCTTAAACACCATATATTTT CASSFGEGPLNTIYF
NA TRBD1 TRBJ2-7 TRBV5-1 TGCGCCAGCAGCTCGGAGGACAGGGGCTACGAGCAGTACTTC CASSSEDRGYEQYF
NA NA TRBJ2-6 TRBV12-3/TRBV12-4 TGTGCCAGCAGTTTTACTGGGGCCAACGTCCTGACTTTC CASSFTGANVLTF
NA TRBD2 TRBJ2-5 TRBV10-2 TGCGCCAGCAGGGGACTAGCGCAAGAGACCCAGTACTTC CASRGLAQETQYF
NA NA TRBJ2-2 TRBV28 TGTGCCAGCAGTTTAGCCTTCGGGGAGCTGTTTTTT CASSLAFGELFF
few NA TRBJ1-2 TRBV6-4 TGTGCCAGCAGTGACTCTGACAGGACCCCGAACTATGGCTACACCTTC CASSDSDRTPNYGYTF
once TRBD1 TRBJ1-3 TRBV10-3 TGTGCCATCACCTTTGACAGGGCTGGGTCTGGAAACACCATATATTTT CAITFDRAGSGNTIYF
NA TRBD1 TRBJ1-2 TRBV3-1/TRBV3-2 TGTGCCAGCAGCCGACAGGGGAATGACTATGGCTACACCTTC CASSRQGNDYGYTF
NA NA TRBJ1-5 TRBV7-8 TGTGCCAGCAGCTCTAGACAGCTCACTTATAGCAATCAGCCCCAGCATTTT CASSSRQLTYSNQPQHF
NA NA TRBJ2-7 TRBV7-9 TGTGCCAGCAGCTTAGATATGGGTCAGGGAGAGTACTTC CASSLDMGQGEYF
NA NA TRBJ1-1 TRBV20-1 TGCAGTGCGAGCCTTCGGACAGCTTTCTTT CSASLRTAFF
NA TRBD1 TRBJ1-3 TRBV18 TGTGCCAGCTCAGACCCGATACAGGGGGCGCTTGGAAACACCATATATTTT CASSDPIQGALGNTIYF
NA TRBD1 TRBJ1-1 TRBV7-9 TGTGCCAGCAGCTTAGGACAGGGTGTTTGGTTGGAGGAAGCTTTCTTT CASSLGQGVWLEEAFF
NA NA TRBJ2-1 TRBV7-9 TGTGCCAGCAGCTTAGCTCGGGTCTCCCCAGGGTTCTTC CASSLARVSPGFF
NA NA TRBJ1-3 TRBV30 TGTGCCTGGGGGACAAATGGAAACACCATATATTTT CAWGTNGNTIYF
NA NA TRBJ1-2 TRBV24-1 TGTGCCACCAGTGATTCTGAGATAAACTATGGCTACACCTTC CATSDSEINYGYTF
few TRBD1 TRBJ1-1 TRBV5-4 TGTGCCAGCAGCTTGGACCAGGGGGCGAGCACTGAAGCTTTCTTT CASSLDQGASTEAFF
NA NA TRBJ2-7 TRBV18 TGTGCCAGCTCAGCGGGACAGTACGAGCAGTACTTC CASSAGQYEQYF
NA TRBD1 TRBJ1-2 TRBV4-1 TGCGCCAGCAGCCAAGACTACTCGGGACAGGGGCGCCTTAACTATGGCTACACCTTC CASSQDYSGQGRLNYGYTF
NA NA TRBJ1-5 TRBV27 TGTGCCAGCAGCCCGGACAGAAATCAGCCCCAGCATTTT CASSPDRNQPQHF
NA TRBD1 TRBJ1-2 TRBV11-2 TGTGCCAGCAGCTTAGACCGAAGGACAGGGGGCGGGGGACATGGCTACACCTTC CASSLDRRTGGGGHGYTF
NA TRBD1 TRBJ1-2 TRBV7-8 TGTGCCAGCAGCAACGCGAACAGGGGCGGCTACACCTTC CASSNANRGGYTF
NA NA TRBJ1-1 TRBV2 TGTGCCAGCACTCCGGGGGGAACGAACACTGAAGCTTTCTTT CASTPGGTNTEAFF
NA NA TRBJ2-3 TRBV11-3 TGTGCCAGCAGCTTAGACAGGGCTCTGATAACCCATACGCAGTATTTT CASSLDRALITHTQYF
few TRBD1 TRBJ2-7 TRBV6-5 TGTGCCAGCAGCCGTGACAGGGTGTCCTACGAGCAGTACTTC CASSRDRVSYEQYF
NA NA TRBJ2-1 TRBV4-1 TGCGCCAGCAGCCATGGGCCGGGGAATGAGCAGTTCTTC CASSHGPGNEQFF
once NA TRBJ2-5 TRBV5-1 TGCGCCAGCAGCTCCAACAGGGAGACCCAGTACTTC CASSSNRETQYF
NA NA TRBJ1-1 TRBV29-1 TGCAGCGTGGTTATGGGGGCGCAAGGTAAAGCTTTCTTT CSVVMGAQGKAFF
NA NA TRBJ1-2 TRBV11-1 TGTGCCAGCAGCTCGACGACAGATTTTAGTAGTGGCTACACCTTC CASSSTTDFSSGYTF
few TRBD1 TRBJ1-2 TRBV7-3 TGTGCCAGCAGCTTATCCAGAAGTCCGGGACAGGATGGGATCTATGGCTACACCTTC CASSLSRSPGQDGIYGYTF
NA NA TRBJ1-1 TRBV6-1 TGTGCCAGCAGTGAAGCCTCCCTCAGGGCAAAAAGCACTGAAGCTTTCTTT CASSEASLRAKSTEAFF
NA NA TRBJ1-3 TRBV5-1 TGCGCCAGCAGCGCGCAGGACGGAAACACCATATATTTT CASSAQDGNTIYF
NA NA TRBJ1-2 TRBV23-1 TGCGCCAGCAGTCAATTTTTTGGGGGCCTTAACTATGGCTACACCTTC CASSQFFGGLNYGYTF
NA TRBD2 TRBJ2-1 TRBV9 TGTGCCAGCAGCGTAGCCGCAGGGACTAGCGGGAGCCCCAGAGGCAATGAGCAGTTCTTC CASSVAAGTSGSPRGNEQFF
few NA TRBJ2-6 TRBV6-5 TGTGCCAGCAGTTACGACAGCTCTGGGGCCAACGTCCTGACTTTC CASSYDSSGANVLTF
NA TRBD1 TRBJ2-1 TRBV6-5 TGTGCCAGCAGTTCAGGGGGCGGTGAGCAGTTCTTC CASSSGGGEQFF
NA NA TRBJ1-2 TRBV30 TGTGCCTGGACCCAGGGGAACTATGGCTACACCTTC CAWTQGNYGYTF
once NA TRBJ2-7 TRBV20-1 TGCAGTGCTAGTACGGACGGGTACGAGCAGTACTTC CSASTDGYEQYF
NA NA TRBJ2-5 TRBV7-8 TGTGCCAGCAGCTTAGGAGGGTGGGCCTTCGAAAAAGAGACCCAGTACTTC CASSLGGWAFEKETQYF
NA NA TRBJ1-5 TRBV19 TGTGCCAGTAGTAAAAGGACAGACACAAGCAATCAGCCCCAGCATTTT CASSKRTDTSNQPQHF
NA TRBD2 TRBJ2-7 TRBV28 TGTGCCAGCAGTTCATCCGCCTCGGGACTACCCGGAGTAAAGTACTTC CASSSSASGLPGVKYF
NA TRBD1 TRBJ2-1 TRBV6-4 TGTGCCAGCAGTGACTCATTCGGGACAGCGAACAATGAGCAGTTCTTC CASSDSFGTANNEQFF
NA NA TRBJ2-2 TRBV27 TGTGCCAGCAGTTTAAGCAACACCGGGGAGCTGTTTTTT CASSLSNTGELFF
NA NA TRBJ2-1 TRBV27 TGTGCCAGCAGTAGCCGGGTTGGGGCTGTCAACAATGAGCAGTTCTTC CASSSRVGAVNNEQFF
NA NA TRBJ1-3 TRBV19 TGTGCCAGTAGTATCGGTAATGGAAACACCATATATTTT CASSIGNGNTIYF
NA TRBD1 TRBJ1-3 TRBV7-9 TGTGCCAGCAGCTTCGGGACAGGGAGGTTTGGAAACACCATATATTTT CASSFGTGRFGNTIYF
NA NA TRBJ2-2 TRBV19 TGTGCCAGTAGTATTAATGGGCTAATTAACACCGGGGAGCTGTTTTTT CASSINGLINTGELFF
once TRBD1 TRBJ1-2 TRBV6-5 TGTGCCAGCAGTTCCCTCCGACAGGGGACAAACTATGGCTACACCTTC CASSSLRQGTNYGYTF
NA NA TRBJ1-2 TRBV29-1 TGCAGCGTTGCCGGAGGGTTGGATAACTATGGCTACACCTTC CSVAGGLDNYGYTF
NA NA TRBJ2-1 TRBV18 TGTGCCAGCTCTCCCGGGGATGAGCAGTTCTTC CASSPGDEQFF
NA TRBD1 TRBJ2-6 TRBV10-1 TGCGCCAGCAGTCCGGGACAGGGTTCCGGGGCCAACGTCCTGACTTTC CASSPGQGSGANVLTF